Listed below are T cell receptor beta chains from one sample, sequenced in a study of T cell clones after liver transplantation. TCRdb keeps only in-frame clones here, not all; method: immunoSEQ multiplex PCR. The table records tens of thousands of clones, 80% to 95% of them present only once. Sequencing was performed on CD4+ T cells from blood, taken about 26 months after liver transplant. Receptor source: a human patient who received a liver transplant. Some T cells may be graft donor cells. The CDR3 runs from the conserved cysteine through the conserved F or W. D genes are given only for firm matches. Where a row states a size, it is once, few, many or the class of an expanded clone; other rows omit it.

v_call	j_call	clone_size	d_call	cdr3_aa	cdr3_nt
TRBV2	TRBJ1-1	NA	NA	CASSDGVFGTEAFF	TGTGCCAGCAGTGATGGGGTATTTGGGACTGAAGCTTTCTTT
TRBV28	TRBJ2-5	once	NA	CASSFVVPRGETQYF	TGTGCCAGCAGTTTCGTGGTTCCCCGCGGGGAGACCCAGTACTTC
TRBV5-1	TRBJ1-3	few	NA	CASSLAPVPGNTIYF	TGCGCCAGCAGCTTGGCGCCGGTTCCTGGAAACACCATATATTTT
TRBV23-1	TRBJ2-1	NA	NA	CAIIWRGSYWGEQFF	TGCGCCATTATCTGGAGGGGGTCCTACTGGGGTGAGCAGTTCTTC
TRBV5-1	TRBJ2-3	NA	TRBD2	CASSLGLAGGYTDTQYF	TGCGCCAGCAGCTTGGGCCTAGCGGGAGGATACACAGATACGCAGTATTTT
TRBV19	TRBJ2-7	once	TRBD1	CASHMGTGGYYF	TGTGCCTCCCACATGGGGACAGGGGGCTACTACTTC
TRBV11-3	TRBJ2-6	few	NA	CASSQTIRGSGANVLTF	TGTGCCAGCAGCCAAACCATAAGGGGCTCTGGGGCCAACGTCCTGACTTTC
TRBV6-1	TRBJ2-3	NA	NA	CASREVARDDTQYF	TGTGCCAGCAGGGAGGTCGCCCGAGACGATACGCAGTATTTT
TRBV4-1	TRBJ1-5	once	NA	CASSHGGSSNQPQHF	TGCGCCAGCAGCCACGGAGGGAGTAGCAATCAGCCCCAGCATTTT
TRBV7-8	TRBJ2-1	NA	NA	CASSFTRGTYNEQFF	TGTGCCAGCAGCTTTACTCGAGGTACCTACAATGAGCAGTTCTTC
TRBV9	TRBJ2-3	NA	NA	CASSVEGTDTQYF	TGTGCCAGCAGCGTAGAAGGCACAGATACGCAGTATTTT
TRBV6-5	TRBJ2-7	NA	NA	CASPEQGSEQYF	TGTGCCAGCCCTGAGCAGGGGTCCGAGCAGTACTTC
TRBV6-1	TRBJ2-1	NA	NA	CASIQTGNNEQFF	TGTGCCAGCATCCAGACCGGCAACAATGAGCAGTTCTTC
TRBV6-4	TRBJ1-1	NA	NA	CASIERANTEAFF	TGTGCCAGCATCGAAAGGGCGAACACTGAAGCTTTCTTT
TRBV7-6	TRBJ2-7	NA	NA	CASSLVFAEQYF	TGTGCCAGCAGCCTCGTCTTCGCCGAGCAGTACTTC
TRBV5-1	TRBJ1-2	NA	NA	CASSLDIGNYGYTF	TGCGCCAGCAGCTTGGACATCGGAAACTATGGCTACACCTTC
TRBV18	TRBJ2-7	NA	NA	CASSPDKAYEQYF	TGTGCCAGCTCACCCGACAAAGCCTACGAGCAGTACTTC
TRBV15	TRBJ1-1	NA	NA	CATSRDTRSEAFF	TGTGCCACCAGCAGAGATACGCGCTCTGAAGCTTTCTTT
TRBV10-3	TRBJ2-3	NA	NA	CAISELGTSGADTQYF	TGTGCCATCAGTGAGTTGGGGACCTCGGGCGCAGATACGCAGTATTTT
TRBV5-6	TRBJ1-2	NA	NA	CASSLKTVAANYGYTF	TGTGCCAGCAGCTTGAAGACAGTAGCTGCTAACTATGGCTACACCTTC
TRBV18	TRBJ1-1	NA	NA	CASSPPMNTEAFF	TGTGCCAGCTCACCCCCTATGAACACTGAAGCTTTCTTT
TRBV4-1	TRBJ1-1	NA	NA	CASSQDQGFGAFF	TGCGCCAGCAGCCAAGATCAGGGTTTCGGAGCTTTCTTT
TRBV27	TRBJ2-1	NA	TRBD2	CASSLREVHYNEQFF	TGTGCCAGCAGTTTGCGGGAGGTCCACTACAATGAGCAGTTCTTC
TRBV6-6	TRBJ1-6	once	NA	CAAAGGDSPLHF	TGTGCAGCGGCGGGGGGTGATTCACCCCTCCACTTT
TRBV5-1	TRBJ2-5	NA	TRBD2	CASSRGRGVETQYF	TGCGCCAGCAGCCGAGGGCGGGGGGTAGAGACCCAGTACTTC
TRBV5-8	TRBJ2-7	NA	NA	CASSLSLTTYYEQYF	TGTGCCAGCAGCTTGTCCCTCACTACTTACTACGAGCAGTACTTC
TRBV14	TRBJ2-1	NA	TRBD2	CASSQVLRTSGIALDEQFF	TGTGCCAGCAGCCAAGTCCTGAGGACTAGCGGGATCGCTTTAGATGAGCAGTTCTTC
TRBV11-2	TRBJ2-7	NA	NA	CASSPMLSYEQYF	TGTGCCAGCAGCCCCATGCTCTCCTACGAGCAGTACTTC
TRBV19	TRBJ1-2	NA	NA	CASIHRDSLNYGYTF	TGTGCCAGTATTCACCGGGATTCCCTTAACTATGGCTACACCTTC
TRBV7-2	TRBJ1-1	NA	TRBD1	CASSLVGTAEAFF	TGTGCCAGCAGCTTAGTGGGGACAGCTGAAGCTTTCTTT
TRBV6-5	TRBJ2-1	NA	NA	CASRTDNEQFF	TGTGCCAGCAGGACCGACAATGAGCAGTTCTTC
TRBV11-2	TRBJ2-3	NA	NA	CASSLDWTPGGADTQYF	TGTGCCAGCAGCTTAGACTGGACACCAGGAGGGGCAGATACGCAGTATTTT
TRBV5-1	TRBJ1-3	NA	NA	CASSLASSGNTIYF	TGCGCCAGCAGCTTGGCGTCCTCTGGAAACACCATATATTTT
TRBV6-5	TRBJ1-5	large	NA	CASSLLGGGNQPQHF	TGTGCCAGCAGCCTTCTGGGGGGAGGCAATCAGCCCCAGCATTTT
TRBV29-1	TRBJ2-5	NA	TRBD2	CSVLAGGLQETQYF	TGCAGCGTTTTAGCGGGAGGACTCCAAGAGACCCAGTACTTC